This is a list of T cell receptor beta chains from one sample in a study of chemoradiotherapy in HPV16-positive cancers. The data were produced by immunoSEQ multiplex PCR, yet TCRdb's version contains in-frame clones alone and is incomplete. The sample records 3,500 to 5,000 clones, 60% to 80% being singletons. The sequencing used tumor tissue, collected from a patient who underwent chemoradiotherapy. The origin of the receptors is a human donor with HPV-associated anogenital cancer. Each CDR3 is given with its conserved first and last residue. D genes are given only for firm matches. Clone size is given for some rows only: seen once, a few or many times, or a class if the clone is expanded.

CDR3aa: CSPERNDRGRLNQPQHF
CDR3nt: TGCAGCCCCGAACGGAACGACAGGGGGCGTTTGAATCAGCCCCAGCATTTT
v_gene: TRBV29-1
j_gene: TRBJ1-5
d_gene: TRBD1
abundance: -

CDR3aa: CASSLDIGLNNEQFF
CDR3nt: TGTGCCAGCAGCTTAGATATAGGGTTAAACAATGAGCAGTTCTTC
v_gene: TRBV11-2
j_gene: TRBJ2-1
d_gene: -
abundance: -

CDR3aa: CASSGLAGGVSYNEQFF
CDR3nt: TGTGCCAGTTCGGGACTAGCGGGAGGCGTCTCCTACAATGAGCAGTTCTTC
v_gene: TRBV7-9
j_gene: TRBJ2-1
d_gene: TRBD2
abundance: -

CDR3aa: CASSSGQPTWNTEAFF
CDR3nt: TGTGCCAGCAGTTCCGGACAGCCAACTTGGAACACTGAAGCTTTCTTT
v_gene: TRBV2
j_gene: TRBJ1-1
d_gene: -
abundance: -

CDR3aa: CASTSRGTGGTEAFF
CDR3nt: TGTGCCAGCACTTCGAGGGGGACAGGGGGCACTGAAGCTTTCTTT
v_gene: TRBV2
j_gene: TRBJ1-1
d_gene: TRBD1
abundance: -

CDR3aa: CASSPIEQGKTEAFF
CDR3nt: TGTGCCAGCAGTCCCATAGAACAGGGCAAAACTGAAGCTTTCTTT
v_gene: TRBV28
j_gene: TRBJ1-1
d_gene: -
abundance: -

CDR3aa: CASSLLGGGNEKLFF
CDR3nt: TGTGCCAGCAGCCTCCTAGGGGGGGGGAATGAAAAACTGTTTTTT
v_gene: TRBV7-9
j_gene: TRBJ1-4
d_gene: -
abundance: few

CDR3aa: CASSARDSTAEKLFF
CDR3nt: TGTGCCAGTAGTGCCCGGGACAGCACAGCCGAAAAACTGTTTTTT
v_gene: TRBV19
j_gene: TRBJ1-4
d_gene: TRBD1
abundance: -

CDR3aa: CAWSMGQRAFF
CDR3nt: TGTGCCTGGAGTATGGGACAGAGAGCTTTCTTT
v_gene: TRBV30
j_gene: TRBJ1-1
d_gene: TRBD1
abundance: -

CDR3aa: CASSPGTVSNQPQHF
CDR3nt: TGTGCCAGCAGTCCCGGGACAGTTAGCAATCAGCCCCAGCATTTT
v_gene: TRBV2
j_gene: TRBJ1-5
d_gene: TRBD1
abundance: -

CDR3aa: CASSPRTGGKGYGYTF
CDR3nt: TGCGCCAGCAGCCCGAGGACAGGGGGAAAGGGGTATGGCTACACCTTC
v_gene: TRBV5-1
j_gene: TRBJ1-2
d_gene: TRBD1
abundance: -

CDR3aa: CASSYRTTGADSPLHF
CDR3nt: TGTGCCAGCAGTTATAGAACGACAGGGGCGGATTCACCCCTCCACTTT
v_gene: TRBV6-5
j_gene: TRBJ1-6
d_gene: TRBD1
abundance: once

CDR3aa: CATQAGQLNSPLHF
CDR3nt: TGTGCCACCCAGGCGGGACAGCTTAATTCACCCCTCCACTTT
v_gene: TRBV19
j_gene: TRBJ1-6
d_gene: TRBD1
abundance: -

CDR3aa: CAWSVPGQGGNEKLFF
CDR3nt: TGTGCCTGGAGTGTCCCGGGACAGGGCGGCAATGAAAAACTGTTTTTT
v_gene: TRBV30
j_gene: TRBJ1-4
d_gene: TRBD1
abundance: once

CDR3aa: CASSWDSENTIYF
CDR3nt: TGTGCCAGCAGCTGGGACAGTGAAAACACCATATATTTT
v_gene: TRBV7-9
j_gene: TRBJ1-3
d_gene: TRBD1
abundance: -

CDR3aa: CASSLGGLYEQYF
CDR3nt: TGCGCCAGCAGCTTGGGGGGGCTTTACGAGCAGTACTTC
v_gene: TRBV5-1
j_gene: TRBJ2-7
d_gene: -
abundance: -

CDR3aa: CASTRTGRSEAFF
CDR3nt: TGTGCCAGCACAAGGACGGGGAGGTCTGAAGCTTTCTTT
v_gene: TRBV7-9
j_gene: TRBJ1-1
d_gene: -
abundance: -

CDR3aa: CASSFDDSGANVLTF
CDR3nt: TGTGCCAGCAGCTTTGATGACTCTGGGGCCAACGTCCTGACTTTC
v_gene: TRBV11-3
j_gene: TRBJ2-6
d_gene: -
abundance: -

CDR3aa: CASRGGGASNQPQHF
CDR3nt: TGCGCCAGCAGGGGGGGCGGGGCTAGCAATCAGCCCCAGCATTTT
v_gene: TRBV10-2
j_gene: TRBJ1-5
d_gene: -
abundance: -

CDR3aa: CASSPTGRDTEAFF
CDR3nt: TGTGCCAGCTCACCTACAGGGAGGGACACTGAAGCTTTCTTT
v_gene: TRBV18
j_gene: TRBJ1-1
d_gene: -
abundance: -

CDR3aa: CASSQDDSGGLTGELFF
CDR3nt: TGTGCCAGCAGTCAGGACGATAGCGGGGGGCTCACCGGGGAGCTGTTTTTT
v_gene: TRBV4-2
j_gene: TRBJ2-2
d_gene: TRBD2
abundance: -

CDR3aa: CASQNGRERHSPLHF
CDR3nt: TGTGCTAGCCAAAACGGTCGGGAACGGCATTCACCCCTCCACTTT
v_gene: TRBV12-5
j_gene: TRBJ1-6
d_gene: -
abundance: once

CDR3aa: CASSTPGVHEQYF
CDR3nt: TGTGCCAGTAGTACCCCGGGAGTTCACGAGCAGTACTTC
v_gene: TRBV19
j_gene: TRBJ2-7
d_gene: -
abundance: few

CDR3aa: CASSQTGTNYGYTF
CDR3nt: TGTGCCAGCTCACAAACCGGGACCAACTATGGCTACACCTTC
v_gene: TRBV18
j_gene: TRBJ1-2
d_gene: -
abundance: -

CDR3aa: CASSLDSTYEQYF
CDR3nt: TGTGCCAGCAGCCTAGACAGTACCTACGAGCAGTACTTC
v_gene: TRBV7-9
j_gene: TRBJ2-7
d_gene: -
abundance: -

CDR3aa: CASSTGTGGGKLFF
CDR3nt: TGTGCCAGCAGCACCGGGACAGGGGGAGGCAAACTGTTTTTT
v_gene: TRBV7-9
j_gene: TRBJ1-4
d_gene: TRBD1
abundance: large

CDR3aa: CASSLAGVETQYF
CDR3nt: TGTGCCAGCAGCTTAGCAGGGGTGGAGACCCAGTACTTC
v_gene: TRBV11-1
j_gene: TRBJ2-5
d_gene: -
abundance: -

CDR3aa: CATSRDKGHNEKLFF
CDR3nt: TGTGCCACCAGCAGAGATAAGGGGCATAATGAAAAACTGTTTTTT
v_gene: TRBV15
j_gene: TRBJ1-4
d_gene: -
abundance: -

CDR3aa: CASSRLRLAGGPGNTGELFF
CDR3nt: TGTGCCAGCAGTCGCCTAAGACTAGCGGGAGGGCCAGGCAACACCGGGGAGCTGTTTTTT
v_gene: TRBV27
j_gene: TRBJ2-2
d_gene: TRBD2
abundance: once

CDR3aa: CASRQKGGLNTEAFF
CDR3nt: TGTGCCAGCAGGCAAAAGGGGGGTTTGAACACTGAAGCTTTCTTT
v_gene: TRBV6-5
j_gene: TRBJ1-1
d_gene: -
abundance: -

CDR3aa: CASSVQRNSYEQYF
CDR3nt: TGCGCCAGCAGTGTACAGCGAAACTCCTACGAGCAGTACTTC
v_gene: TRBV10-2
j_gene: TRBJ2-7
d_gene: -
abundance: -

CDR3aa: CTSSSQAADRAPEAFF
CDR3nt: TGCACCAGCAGCTCTCAGGCCGCGGACAGGGCCCCTGAAGCTTTCTTT
v_gene: TRBV5-1
j_gene: TRBJ1-1
d_gene: TRBD1
abundance: -

CDR3aa: CASSEGQLPSYEQYF
CDR3nt: TGTGCCAGCAGTGAAGGTCAGCTCCCCTCCTACGAGCAGTACTTC
v_gene: TRBV6-1
j_gene: TRBJ2-7
d_gene: -
abundance: -

CDR3aa: CASSLSGTGTSGNTIYF
CDR3nt: TGTGCCAGCAGTCTGAGCGGGACAGGCACCTCTGGAAACACCATATATTTT
v_gene: TRBV5-6
j_gene: TRBJ1-3
d_gene: TRBD1
abundance: once

CDR3aa: CASSQDLATYEQYF
CDR3nt: TGCGCCAGCAGCCAAGATTTGGCCACCTACGAGCAGTACTTC
v_gene: TRBV4-1
j_gene: TRBJ2-7
d_gene: -
abundance: few

CDR3aa: CAIRGTGQETQYF
CDR3nt: TGTGCCATCAGGGGGACGGGACAAGAGACCCAGTACTTC
v_gene: TRBV10-3
j_gene: TRBJ2-5
d_gene: -
abundance: -

CDR3aa: CSVPGPRRDIQYF
CDR3nt: TGCAGCGTGCCGGGCCCCCGGCGGGACATTCAGTACTTC
v_gene: TRBV29-1
j_gene: TRBJ2-4
d_gene: -
abundance: -

CDR3aa: CASSLTKRGPSTDTQYF
CDR3nt: TGTGCCAGCAGCCTAACGAAGCGGGGGCCGTCCACAGATACGCAGTATTTT
v_gene: TRBV2
j_gene: TRBJ2-3
d_gene: TRBD2
abundance: -

CDR3aa: CASSRLAGGYNEQFF
CDR3nt: TGTGCCAGCAGCCGCCTAGCGGGAGGGTACAATGAGCAGTTCTTC
v_gene: TRBV11-3
j_gene: TRBJ2-1
d_gene: TRBD2
abundance: -

CDR3aa: CASSRGSEAFF
CDR3nt: TGTGCCAGCTCTAGGGGTTCTGAAGCTTTCTTT
v_gene: TRBV18
j_gene: TRBJ1-1
d_gene: -
abundance: -

CDR3aa: CASSLLGDYYGYTF
CDR3nt: TGTGCCAGCAGCTTGCTGGGGGATTACTATGGCTACACCTTC
v_gene: TRBV4-2
j_gene: TRBJ1-2
d_gene: -
abundance: -

CDR3aa: CASSLGNEQFF
CDR3nt: TGTGCCAGCTCCCTAGGGAATGAGCAGTTCTTC
v_gene: TRBV18
j_gene: TRBJ2-1
d_gene: -
abundance: -

CDR3aa: CASSEATYNYGYTF
CDR3nt: TGCGCCAGCAGTGAGGCGACTTATAACTATGGCTACACCTTC
v_gene: TRBV10-2
j_gene: TRBJ1-2
d_gene: -
abundance: -

CDR3aa: CASSPDQGPLLNRNEKLFF
CDR3nt: TGTGCCAGCTCACCTGATCAGGGGCCACTGCTAAACCGAAATGAAAAACTGTTTTTT
v_gene: TRBV18
j_gene: TRBJ1-4
d_gene: -
abundance: -

CDR3aa: CASSLGGFSGNTIYF
CDR3nt: TGTGCCAGCAGCTTGGGGGGCTTCTCTGGAAACACCATATATTTT
v_gene: TRBV5-6
j_gene: TRBJ1-3
d_gene: -
abundance: -

CDR3aa: CASSEKAGGPKTQYF
CDR3nt: TGTGCCAGCAGTGAAAAAGCGGGGGGGCCCAAGACCCAGTACTTC
v_gene: TRBV2
j_gene: TRBJ2-5
d_gene: TRBD2
abundance: -

CDR3aa: CASSLTHRGDETQYF
CDR3nt: TGTGCCAGTAGTCTTACCCACCGGGGGGACGAGACCCAGTACTTC
v_gene: TRBV11-2
j_gene: TRBJ2-5
d_gene: TRBD2
abundance: few

CDR3aa: CASRTSGGAADTQYF
CDR3nt: TGTGCCAGCAGGACTAGCGGGGGGGCCGCAGATACGCAGTATTTT
v_gene: TRBV11-2
j_gene: TRBJ2-3
d_gene: TRBD2
abundance: -

CDR3aa: CASSLVGLAGGPSNEQFF
CDR3nt: TGTGCCAGCAGCTTAGTGGGACTAGCGGGGGGGCCGAGCAATGAGCAGTTCTTC
v_gene: TRBV7-9
j_gene: TRBJ2-1
d_gene: TRBD2
abundance: -

CDR3aa: CASSLSTGGTGELFF
CDR3nt: TGCGCCAGCAGTTTATCGACAGGGGGCACCGGGGAGCTGTTTTTT
v_gene: TRBV5-1
j_gene: TRBJ2-2
d_gene: TRBD1
abundance: -

CDR3aa: CASSLGSWLQETQYF
CDR3nt: TGTGCCAGCAGCTTAGGATCCTGGCTTCAAGAGACCCAGTACTTC
v_gene: TRBV7-6
j_gene: TRBJ2-5
d_gene: -
abundance: -

CDR3aa: CASTRGGLEAKNIQYF
CDR3nt: TGTGCCAGCACCCGAGGAGGGCTCGAGGCCAAAAACATTCAGTACTTC
v_gene: TRBV6-6
j_gene: TRBJ2-4
d_gene: -
abundance: -

CDR3aa: CASSHRGAAYEQYF
CDR3nt: TGTGCCAGCAGTCACCGCGGAGCGGCCTACGAGCAGTACTTC
v_gene: TRBV27
j_gene: TRBJ2-7
d_gene: -
abundance: -

CDR3aa: CASRRDRAGTEAFF
CDR3nt: TGCGCCAGCAGGCGGGACAGGGCGGGGACTGAAGCTTTCTTT
v_gene: TRBV4-1
j_gene: TRBJ1-1
d_gene: TRBD1
abundance: -

CDR3aa: CAISGAGGEQFF
CDR3nt: TGTGCCATCAGTGGGGCGGGGGGCGAGCAGTTCTTC
v_gene: TRBV10-3
j_gene: TRBJ2-1
d_gene: TRBD2
abundance: -